Sequencing of this T cell receptor (beta chain) was carried out in a study of blood T cells in healthy people across ages. The authors ran a second PCR of 7 to 11 cycles using a sample-barcoded 5' primer and a J-beta primer mix. One entry per CDR3 protein results from TCRdb running MiXCR on the 5' RACE reads. The sample shows a few hundred thousand distinct CDR3 sequences, 52% of them seen only once. They isolated at least 6.5 million PBMCs from each sample. This CDR3 has 16 residues. V lost 6 bases to trimming and J lost 5 bases, with 23 bases between them. This sequence joins TRBV12-3 or TRBV12-4 and TRBJ2-7, with no clear D. The TCR comes from a man in his sixties in good health. Sequencing was performed on blood. CDR3 amino acids: CASSRPLTRGGHEQYF. CDR3 bases: TGTGCCAGCAGCCGCCCCCTCACCCGAGGCGGCCACGAGCAGTACTTC.